The 8 T cell receptor beta chains given below trace back to one sample, sequenced in a study of TIL therapy for anti-PD-1-resistant metastatic lung cancer. The time point here: pre-treatment sample, taken before nivolumab and TIL therapy. The immunoSEQ assay was v3. The method was immunoSEQ multiplex PCR; TCRdb's version includes in-frame clones alone and lacks a portion of them. The sample lists 16,000 or so clones, 74% seen once, with 36% in the top ten. The source was blood, collected at baseline. The receptors come from a person aged 25-79 years with non-small cell lung cancer.

The chain carries TRBV10-2 and TRBJ2-5; D unclear. The CDR3 is 15 amino acids. The germline V gene has CDR1 WSHSY and CDR2 SAAADI. V was clipped by 3 bases and J by 4 bases, with 15 bases between them. CDR3 region: CASSDYSASGETQYF. The CDR3 nucleotides read TGCGCCAGCAGTGATTACTCCGCAAGTGGAGAGACCCAGTACTTC.

The sample holds one count of this clone. J is TRBJ1-3 and V is TRBV6-5; TRBD1 agrees at 7 bases. The trim removed 7 bases at V and 4 bases at J, leaving 7 bases unmatched. The CDR3 totals 14 residues. Germline V gene sequence: CDR1 MNHEY, CDR2 SVGAGI. Here the CDR3 reads CASTKGQRGNTIYF. CDR3 bases: TGTGCCAGCACCAAGGGACAGCGCGGAAACACCATATATTTT.

This rearrangement joins TRBV15 to TRBJ1-6, with D maybe TRBD1 (5 bases). V was cut by 8 bases and J by 10 bases, with 15 bases left in between. The CDR3 is 13 residues long. Germline V gene lookup returns CDR1 LNHNV and CDR2 YYDKDF (reference sequence). The CDR3 protein is CATRRGRGSPLHF. Here the CDR3 DNA reads TGTGCCACCCGGCGCGGGAGGGGATCACCCCTCCACTTT.

This clone was seen a few times. The V and J genes are TRBV5-1 and TRBJ2-1, with D perhaps TRBD2 (6 bases). With 1 base removed from V and 10 bases from J, the gap between germline ends came to 18 bases. Germline V CDR1 and CDR2: SGHRS, YFSETQ. CDR3 length equals 15 residues. For the CDR3, the DNA is TGCGCCAGCAGCTTGAGATCCTGGCTGGGGGGAGAGCAGTTCTTC. Encoded protein: CASSLRSWLGGEQFF.

The chain recombines TRBV7-8 with TRBJ2-7; D remains ambiguous. Trimming stripped 8 bases from V and 3 bases from J, with 14 bases between. The length of the CDR3 is 13 residues. Germline assignment: CDR1 SGHVS and CDR2 FQNEAQ. The CDR3 DNA reads as TGTGCCAGCCACCCGGACCTTAGCTACGAGCAGTACTTC. This translates into CASHPDLSYEQYF.

The chain is built from TRBV19 and TRBJ1-1, with D hard to call. In germline, CDR1 is LNHDA, CDR2 SQIVND (reference sequence). V dropped 6 bases and J dropped 5 bases, with 7 bases sitting between them. The CDR3 totals 11 residues. The CDR3 sequence: CASRRWTEAFF. The CDR3 coding sequence is TGTGCCAGTAGGCGGTGGACTGAAGCTTTCTTT.

The J gene is TRBJ1-2, the V gene TRBV2; D is unclear. The CDR3 spans 13 residues. Germline CDR1 reads SNHLY; CDR2 reads FYNNEI. V was shortened by 5 bases and J by 8 bases, with 15 bases between the two germline ends. CDR3 bases: TGTGCCAGCAGTACCGGGCCCCGCTCGGGCTACACCTTC. Translating gives CASSTGPRSGYTF. The entire variable domain, with the rest obtained from reference TRBV2 and TRBJ1-2, is as follows: EPEVTQTPSHQVTQMGQEVILRCVPISNHLYFYWYRQILGQKVEFLVSFYNNEISEKSEIFDDQFSVERPDGSNFTLKIRSTKLEDSAMYFCASSTGPRSGYTFGSGTRLTVV.

This chain links TRBV7-8 with TRBJ2-5; 10 nucleotides align to TRBD2. The CDR3 extends over 16 amino acids. Per germline, CDR1 SGHVS and CDR2 FQNEAQ. Unmatched junction bases numbered 11, after V lost 5 bases and J lost 5 bases. In DNA form, the CDR3 reads TGTGCCAGCAGCGAGCGGGGGGGCCGGTCGTTGGAGACCCAGTACTTC. Its protein is CASSERGGRSLETQYF.